The rows below give T cell receptor beta chains drawn from one sample of a study of blood T cell repertoires in COVID-19. Produced via immunoSEQ multiplex PCR; TCRdb's table is partial and in-frame only. The data show 72,000 or so clones, about 81% seen once. Input material: peripheral blood. The receptors were sampled from a human donor in a cohort sampled during active COVID-19. Both conserved end residues are trimmed from each CDR3.

V gene: TRBV28
J gene: TRBJ2-6
CDR3 protein: ASSLSGVGANVLT

V gene: TRBV2
J gene: TRBJ2-2
CDR3 protein: ASSVQGTTGELF

V gene: TRBV19
J gene: TRBJ2-7
CDR3 protein: ASSLGTGGEQY

V gene: TRBV28
J gene: TRBJ2-1
CDR3 protein: ASSPPIMGKARGQGNEQF

V gene: TRBV28
J gene: TRBJ2-3
CDR3 protein: ASSFLRLAGGGTDTQY

V gene: TRBV2
J gene: TRBJ1-5
CDR3 protein: ASRGQGSNQPQH

V gene: TRBV19
J gene: TRBJ2-5
CDR3 protein: ASSNWGEWETQY

V gene: TRBV6-5
J gene: TRBJ1-1
CDR3 protein: ASTSHAGTGAF

V gene: TRBV7-2
J gene: TRBJ2-3
CDR3 protein: ASSLALLSGATTDTQY

V gene: TRBV21-1
J gene: TRBJ2-4
CDR3 protein: ATQDSFDSNIQY

V gene: TRBV6-5
J gene: TRBJ2-7
CDR3 protein: ASSPGDGGSYEQY

V gene: TRBV3-1/TRBV3-2
J gene: TRBJ2-5
CDR3 protein: ASSQDSKELAGEGETQY

V gene: TRBV2
J gene: TRBJ2-3
CDR3 protein: ASRGQGLGTDTQY

V gene: TRBV7-2
J gene: TRBJ2-1
CDR3 protein: ASSLVLGLAGDYNEQF

V gene: TRBV21-1
J gene: TRBJ2-2
CDR3 protein: PRVSVPCGREGRSGELF

V gene: TRBV28
J gene: TRBJ1-1
CDR3 protein: ASRSRGEGVTEAF

V gene: TRBV19
J gene: TRBJ2-5
CDR3 protein: ASSRGPGQY

V gene: TRBV27
J gene: TRBJ1-1
CDR3 protein: ASSRGTFNTEAF

V gene: TRBV5-1
J gene: TRBJ2-7
CDR3 protein: ASSLEYADEQY

V gene: TRBV6-5
J gene: TRBJ2-7
CDR3 protein: ASSPGKMSTLEQY

V gene: TRBV6-6
J gene: TRBJ2-2
CDR3 protein: ASSYSSNRPGELF

V gene: TRBV7-2
J gene: TRBJ1-5
CDR3 protein: ASSPNTVNQPQH

V gene: TRBV19
J gene: TRBJ2-1
CDR3 protein: ASSPVSTGDYEQF

V gene: TRBV7-8
J gene: TRBJ2-5
CDR3 protein: ASSSPGFQETQY

V gene: TRBV18
J gene: TRBJ2-7
CDR3 protein: ASSPEVTGDVSHPGFGKVNEQY

V gene: TRBV6-6
J gene: TRBJ2-2
CDR3 protein: ASSPGTANTGELF

V gene: TRBV11-2
J gene: TRBJ2-7
CDR3 protein: ASSYIGTPTYEQY

V gene: TRBV28
J gene: TRBJ2-7
CDR3 protein: ASSPRRTGLSYEQY

V gene: TRBV5-1
J gene: TRBJ1-1
CDR3 protein: ASSLVGASEAF

V gene: TRBV11-2
J gene: TRBJ2-1
CDR3 protein: ASSLIGMATNEQF

V gene: TRBV5-5
J gene: TRBJ2-3
CDR3 protein: ASQPIAASTDTQY

V gene: TRBV7-9
J gene: TRBJ2-3
CDR3 protein: ASSLGGPADTQY